This T cell receptor beta chain was identified during a study of cytomegalovirus exposure and HLA in healthy donors. This CDR3 contains 13 residues. The V end was cut by 6 bases, the J end by 0 bases, with 6 bases between. Germline CDR1 is MDHEN and CDR2 is SYDVKM. This PCR relied on a set of 60 Vbeta primers and 13 Jbeta primers. Using immunoSEQ multiplex PCR, the repertoire was profiled, and TCRdb retains in-frame clones only, with some absent. The sample shows fewer than 250,000 clones, more than 75% of them seen only once. The sequence was obtained from a woman between 45 and 65 years old in good health and CMV-seronegative. The sequencing sample was made of PBMCs. V gene TRBV28 combines with J gene TRBJ1-5; TRBD1 is a possible D gene (5 bases). CDR3 sequence (DNA): TGTGCCAGCAGACAGGATAGCAATCAGCCCCAGCATTTT. This codes for CASRQDSNQPQHF.